The source of this T cell receptor beta chain is a study of Ad26.COV2.S vaccination and SARS-CoV-2 variants. Using immunoSEQ multiplex PCR, the repertoire was profiled, and TCRdb retains in-frame clones only, with some absent. This table has some 180,000 clones, roughly nine tenths appearing once. This clone appeared once. The antigen remains undetermined. Germline values: CDR1 KGHSH, CDR2 LQKENI. The CDR3 spans 13 residues. Trimming removed 2 bases at V and 12 bases at J, with 16 bases between. Study results and caveats: Total T cell responses, in the TCR breadth and depth analyses, may have been underestimated. Across vaccine and placebo recipients, the breadth of non-spike TCRs was similar. Greater spike-specific TCR breadth was seen in vaccine recipients than in placebo recipients.

This specimen was peripheral blood, taken after recovery from COVID-19. The receptor comes from a human donor who had recovered from COVID-19. This rearrangement joins TRBV18 to TRBJ1-1, with D maybe TRBD1 (6 bases). Here the CDR3 DNA reads TGTGCCAGCTCACCAGAACAGGGCCTGGCACCTTTCTTT. The encoded protein is CASSPEQGLAPFF.